The 27 T cell receptor beta chains given below trace back to one sample, sequenced in a study of T-cell reconstitution after alpha-beta-depleted transplantation in children. TCRbeta library preparation incorporated unique molecular identifiers. MiXCR, run by TCRdb on the PCR reads, gives a single entry per CDR3 protein. The data contain approximately 500,000 distinct CDR3 sequences, approximately 10% of them singletons. The sequences come from PBMCs, collected before TCRalphabeta/CD19-depleted stem cell transplant. The receptors were gathered from a child aged 2 to 9 with inherited bone marrow failure, due to receive a stem cell transplant.

J is TRBJ2-1 and V is TRBV20-1; D is unclear. In germline, CDR1 is DFQATT, CDR2 SNEGSKA (reference sequence). V gave up 6 bases and J gave up 4 bases, with 16 bases separating them. The CDR3 totals 14 residues. CDR3 sequence: CSASSSRLYNEQFF. CDR3 nucleotides: TGCAGTGCCTCGAGTTCCCGACTGTACAATGAGCAGTTCTTC.

This clonotype was detected ten times or more. The V gene is TRBV4-1, the J gene TRBJ2-6; no clear D gene. The CDR3 spans 17 residues. V dropped 1 base and J dropped 4 bases, with 14 bases sitting between them. Germline assignment: CDR1 MGHRA and CDR2 YSYEKL. The CDR3 bases are TGCGCCAGCAGCCAAGGTTCCGGACGGTCGGGGGCCAACGTCCTGACTTTC. Its protein product is CASSQGSGRSGANVLTF.

This clonotype has at least ten counts. V usage is TRBV29-1 and J usage is TRBJ2-5; D gene ambiguous. The length of the CDR3 is 12 residues. V dropped 7 bases and J dropped 7 bases, with 16 bases sitting between them. The germline V gene has CDR1 SQVTM and CDR2 ANQGSEA. CDR3 region: CSAGVPVGTQYF. CDR3 nucleotides: TGCAGCGCTGGGGTCCCGGTGGGGACCCAGTACTTC.

This clonotype has ten or more counts. This chain uses TRBV5-1 with TRBJ2-1, with 8 bases fitting TRBD1. CDR3 length: 15 residues. Unmatched junction bases numbered 3, after V lost 4 bases and J lost 0 bases. Germline assignment: CDR1 SGHRS and CDR2 YFSETQ. This CDR3 is CASSVQGGSYNEQFF. In DNA form, the CDR3 reads TGCGCCAGCAGCGTACAGGGGGGCTCCTACAATGAGCAGTTCTTC.

Ten or more counts support this clonotype. This chain links TRBV5-1 with TRBJ2-1, with 7 nucleotides matching TRBD2. This CDR3 is built from 16 residues. Germline CDR1 is SGHRS and CDR2 is YFSETQ. V lost 2 bases to trimming and J lost 6 bases; unmatched junction nucleotides: 11. The CDR3 is CASSFSVGTMGNEQFF. CDR3 nucleotides: TGCGCCAGCAGCTTTAGTGTGGGGACTATGGGCAATGAGCAGTTCTTC.

The J gene is TRBJ2-1, the V gene TRBV25-1, with 9 nucleotides matching TRBD2. Germline V gene data show CDR1 as MGHDK and CDR2 as SYGVNS. The CDR3 covers 16 residues. J was trimmed by 4 bases and V by 3 bases; bases with no gene match: 7. The CDR3 loop reads CASSDGGLAGYNEQFF. CDR3 in DNA: TGTGCCAGCAGTGATGGGGGTCTAGCGGGATACAATGAGCAGTTCTTC.

This clonotype was counted ten times or more. The chain joins TRBV29-1 to TRBJ1-1; D remains unclear. This CDR3 is built from 12 residues. Germline V gene sequence: CDR1 SQVTM, CDR2 ANQGSEA. Trimming shortened V by 7 bases and J by 0 bases, and 9 bases separated the two germline ends. This CDR3 is CSAEVMNTEAFF. The CDR3 nucleotides read TGCAGCGCAGAGGTAATGAACACTGAAGCTTTCTTT.

This clonotype was counted many times. The rearrangement uses TRBV12-3 or TRBV12-4 and TRBJ2-7; tentative D call: TRBD1 (5 bases). The CDR3 is 15 residues long. The ends were cut back, 4 bases at V and 2 bases at J, with 15 bases in the middle. The CDR3 sequence: CASSSRQFTAYEQYF. The CDR3 coding sequence is TGTGCCAGCAGTTCGAGACAGTTTACCGCCTACGAGCAGTACTTC.

The genes are TRBV12-3 or TRBV12-4 and TRBJ2-3; weak D call: TRBD1 (6 bases). Trimming removed 2 bases from V and 2 bases from J, with 11 bases in between. CDR3 size: 15 residues. In nucleotides, the CDR3 is TGTGCCAGCAGTTTAATGGGGACACCCACAGATACGCAGTATTTT. Its protein is CASSLMGTPTDTQYF.

This clonotype was recorded many times. The V gene is TRBV21-1, the J gene TRBJ1-1; the DNA was not used to check the table's D call, TRBD1. TRBV21-1 is termed a pseudogene. CDR3 length: 14 amino acids. The CDR3 DNA is TGTGCCAGCAGCAAATGGACAGCGAACACTGAAGCTTTCTTT. This translates into CASSKWTANTEAFF.

This clonotype was recorded at least ten times. This CDR3 is CSARRGNEQFF. In DNA, the CDR3 is TGCAGCGCCAGGAGGGGCAATGAGCAGTTCTTC. V usage is TRBV29-1 and J usage is TRBJ2-1; TRBD2 might be the D (6 bases). Trimming removed 7 bases from V and 6 bases from J, with 10 bases in between. The CDR3 runs 11 residues. CDR1 and CDR2 from the germline V gene are SQVTM and ANQGSEA.

This clonotype was seen ten or more times. V usage is TRBV6-5 and J usage is TRBJ1-2; D perhaps matches TRBD1 (6 bases). The CDR3 length is 17 residues. The V gene's germline CDR1 is MNHEY and CDR2 SVGAGI. The ends were cut back, 4 bases at V and 6 bases at J, with 24 bases in the middle. The CDR3 spells CASSSRYGKQGADGYTF. The CDR3, as DNA: TGTGCCAGCAGTTCCCGCTACGGAAAACAGGGAGCGGATGGCTACACCTTC.

In this sample, this clonotype turned up many times. This sequence joins TRBV9 and TRBJ2-1; a weak D match, TRBD2 (5 bases). Per the germline V gene, CDR1 is SGDLS and CDR2 is YYNGEE. This CDR3 spans 17 amino acids. Trimming removed 3 bases from V and 5 bases from J, with 21 bases in between. CDR3 sequence reads: CASSGSTSRPSHNEQFF. CDR3 bases: TGTGCCAGCAGCGGATCAACTAGTCGGCCCTCTCACAATGAGCAGTTCTTC.

The chain links TRBV20-1 to TRBJ2-1; TRBD2 aligns across 12 bases. CDR3 length: 16 residues. V gave up 3 bases and J gave up 1 base; unmatched junction bases: 4. Germline V gene sequence: CDR1 DFQATT, CDR2 SNEGSKA (reference sequence). The chain's CDR3 is CSARTSGSRSYNEQFF. The CDR3 DNA reads TGCAGTGCTAGGACTAGCGGGAGTAGATCCTACAATGAGCAGTTCTTC.

Worth noting for this clonotype: This could be a read error, since a much larger clone is one nucleotide away. V and J are TRBV29-1 and TRBJ1-1; D is ambiguous. The CDR3 is 12 residues long. The germline gives CDR1 SQVTM, CDR2 ANQGSEA. The V and J ends lost 3 bases and 10 bases respectively, with 15 bases between them. The CDR3 nucleotides read TGCAGCGTTGACGGGAACCTGCGAGGAGCTTTCTTT. Translated, it gives CSVDGNLRGAFF.

This clonotype was counted at least ten times. The chain is built from TRBV27 and TRBJ2-1; D ambiguous. Trimming pared 4 bases from V and 8 bases from J, leaving 6 bases between. This CDR3 contains 11 residues. From germline, CDR1 is MNHEY and CDR2 SMNVEV (reference sequence). Here the CDR3 DNA reads TGTGCCAGCAGTTCGTTCGATGAGCAGTTCTTC. Residues: CASSSFDEQFF.

This clonotype was recorded many times. The chain combines TRBV4-3 with TRBJ1-5; D gene ambiguous. Trimming removed 1 base at V and 9 bases at J, with 10 bases between. Germline V gene sequence: CDR1 LGHNA, CDR2 YSLEER. This CDR3 comprises 13 residues. For the CDR3, the DNA is TGCGCCAGCAGCCAAGTTCTCGCGCGGCCCCAGCATTTT. Amino acids: CASSQVLARPQHF.

This clonotype has at least ten counts. The chain links TRBV5-6 to TRBJ1-5; 9 nucleotides match TRBD1. The CDR3 totals 16 residues. The V and J ends lost 0 bases and 2 bases, in that order; junction bases with no gene match: 3. CDR1 SGHDT and CDR2 YYEEEE come from the germline V gene. CDR3 loop: CASSLVGDRGNQPQHF. The CDR3 nucleotides are TGTGCCAGCAGCTTGGTGGGGGACAGGGGCAATCAGCCCCAGCATTTT.

This clonotype appeared many times. The J gene is TRBJ2-7, the V gene TRBV12-3 or TRBV12-4; D unclear. V was clipped by 7 bases and J by 4 bases, with 14 bases between them. There are 13 residues in the CDR3. The CDR3 protein is CASKADGRYEQYF. The CDR3 region has the DNA TGTGCCAGCAAAGCCGACGGTCGATACGAGCAGTACTTC.

This rearrangement joins TRBV12-3 or TRBV12-4 to TRBJ1-1; D not certain. CDR3 length: 13 amino acids. Trimming pared 2 bases from V and 5 bases from J, leaving 9 bases between. The CDR3 protein is CASSLRRETEAFF. The CDR3 region has the DNA TGTGCCAGCAGTTTAAGGCGAGAGACTGAAGCTTTCTTT.

The chain links TRBV30 to TRBJ2-1; tentative D call: TRBD2 (6 bases). In germline, CDR1 is GTSNPN, CDR2 SVGIG (reference sequence). Trimming removed 6 bases from V and 0 bases from J, with 12 bases in between. The CDR3 contains 14 residues. The chain's CDR3 is CACSRGSSYNEQFF. DNA for the CDR3: TGTGCCTGTTCTCGGGGGAGCTCCTACAATGAGCAGTTCTTC.

V and J are TRBV27 and TRBJ2-7; perhaps TRBD2 as D (6 bases). The CDR3 has 15 amino acids. Germline assignment: CDR1 MNHEY and CDR2 SMNVEV (reference sequence). V was trimmed by 0 bases and J by 4 bases, leaving 13 bases between them. CDR3 amino acids: CASSLSAGGFYEQYF. In nucleotides, the CDR3 is TGTGCCAGCAGTTTATCAGCGGGCGGGTTTTACGAGCAGTACTTC.

The sample holds many counts of this clonotype. The J gene is TRBJ2-7, the V gene TRBV6-2 or TRBV6-3; 8 positions match TRBD1. The germline V gene has CDR1 MNHEY and CDR2 SVGEGT. V shed 8 bases and J 5 bases; nucleotides not matched to a gene: 11. The CDR3 is made up of 14 amino acids. For the CDR3, the DNA is TGTGCCAGCGGAGGACAGGGCTCTCCTAACGAGCAGTACTTC. As protein: CASGGQGSPNEQYF.

This clonotype was recorded at least ten times. The V and J genes are TRBV5-1 and TRBJ2-1, with D perhaps being TRBD1 or TRBD2 (5 bases each). The CDR3 sequence is 13 residues long. V lost 0 bases and J lost 9, with 10 bases in between. The V gene's germline CDR1 is SGHRS and CDR2 YFSETQ. The CDR3 DNA reads TGCGCCAGCAGCTTGGTTGGGGGTACTGAGCAGTTCTTC. Translation: CASSLVGGTEQFF.

This clonotype came up many times. The chain employs TRBV13 and TRBJ2-7; no definite D call. Germline V gene lookup returns CDR1 PRHDT and CDR2 FYEKMQ (reference sequence). Trimming took off 0 bases at V and 4 bases at J, with 7 bases between the two ends. The CDR3 consists of 13 residues. The CDR3: CASSLGARYEQYF. As DNA, the CDR3 is TGTGCCAGCAGCTTAGGCGCGAGATACGAGCAGTACTTC.

A note on this clonotype: This may come from a read error, since a much larger clone is one base off. This chain links TRBV6-2 or TRBV6-3 with TRBJ2-7; D is ambiguous. The CDR3 contains 14 residues. Germline V gene data show CDR1 as MNHEY and CDR2 as SVGEGT. For the CDR3, the DNA is TGTGCCGGCAGTTACTCTTACCCATCCTACGAGCAGTACTTC. Amino acid sequence: CAGSYSYPSYEQYF.

Ten or more counts support this clonotype. The CDR3 region has the DNA TGTGCCAGCAGCCAGATAGCGGTCTCCTACGAGCAGTACTTC. Its protein is CASSQIAVSYEQYF. V usage is TRBV6-1 and J usage is TRBJ2-7; D perhaps matches TRBD2 (6 bases). This CDR3 spans 14 amino acids. V was trimmed by 6 bases and J by 0 bases, leaving 12 bases between them. CDR1 and CDR2 from the germline V gene are MNHNS and SASEGT.